Below, one T cell receptor (beta chain) is given with its context. In the study's own analysis: Nucleated cell counts were estimated from reference gene primer amplification. The repertoire was sequenced with immunoSEQ multiplex PCR; TCRdb's copy has only in-frame clones and lacks some. V and J calls and clone size are those listed in that table; D and trimming were worked out from the DNA. The repertoire holds 130,000 or so clones, with 75% to 85% as singletons. The data stem from a study of blood T cell repertoires in COVID-19. Study-wide context: Whether acute or convalescent, the COVID-19 samples came from the United States, Italy and Spain.

The CDR3 is 15 amino acids. The V gene lost 2 bases and the J gene lost 5 bases, with 12 bases spanning the gap. From germline, CDR1 is SGHAT and CDR2 FQNNGV. Sequenced: peripheral blood. The chain uses TRBV11-2 and TRBJ2-2; the D gene is possibly TRBD2 (6 bases). The TCR comes from a man of 80 years or more with acute or convalescent COVID-19. The CDR3 DNA reads TGTGCCAGCAGCTTAATGTGGGGGGAGACCGGGGAGCTGTTTTTT. It yields the protein CASSLMWGETGELFF. The full variable domain, completed using reference TRBV11-2 and TRBJ2-2, is EAGVAQSPRYKIIEKRQSVAFWCNPISGHATLYWYQQILGQGPKLLIQFQNNGVVDDSQLPKDRFSAERLKGVDSTLKIQPAKLEDSAVYLCASSLMWGETGELFFGEGSRLTVL.